These 14 T cell receptor beta chains share one sample of origin, sequenced in a study of OX40 agonist ivuxolimab in advanced cancers. The table came from immunoSEQ multiplex PCR; TCRdb's copy has only in-frame clones and leaves some out. The repertoire has roughly 29,000 clones, 90% of them found once; the top ten carry roughly 22%. The sequencing here drew on CD4+ or CD8+ T cells sorted from blood, taken in a trial of the OX40 agonist ivuxolimab. The receptors here all came from an adult with an advanced solid tumor such as melanoma, head and neck, liver or kidney cancer.

This chain uses TRBV13 with TRBJ2-3, with 8 bases that match TRBD1. V shed 5 bases, J shed 4 bases, and the junction held 14 bases outside the gene matches. The CDR3 has 17 residues. Germline V lookup: CDR1 PRHDT, CDR2 FYEKMQ (reference sequence). CDR3 sequence: CASSVETGGSLADTQYF. CDR3 in DNA: TGTGCCAGCAGCGTCGAAACAGGGGGTAGTCTAGCAGATACGCAGTATTTT.

This chain uses TRBV27 with TRBJ1-5; tentative D call: TRBD1 (5 bases). Between the trimmed V and J ends, which lost 6 bases and 3 bases, there was a span of 9 bases. The CDR3 sequence is 13 residues long. Germline assignment: CDR1 MNHEY and CDR2 SMNVEV (reference sequence). The CDR3 DNA reads as TGTGCCAGCAGGGGGCAGGACAATCAGCCCCAGCATTTT. Translation gives CASRGQDNQPQHF.

The chain combines TRBV2 with TRBJ2-7; D is tentatively TRBD1 or TRBD2 (5 bases each). The CDR3 contains 16 residues. V lost 4 bases and J lost 2, with 18 bases in between. Germline V gives CDR1 SNHLY, CDR2 FYNNEI. The CDR3 DNA reads TGTGCCAGCAGTGGTAGCAGGGCGACGAGGGCCTACGAGCAGTACTTC. This encodes CASSGSRATRAYEQYF.

This sequence joins TRBV7-6 and TRBJ2-7; D is possibly TRBD1 (6 bases). Per germline, CDR1 SGHVS and CDR2 FNYEAQ. The CDR3 runs 15 residues. V gave up 1 base and J gave up 0 bases, with 10 bases separating them. The chain's CDR3 is CASSLGPQGSYEQYF. In DNA, the CDR3 is TGTGCCAGCAGCTTAGGACCACAGGGCTCCTACGAGCAGTACTTC.

By proportion, this clone is medium-sized (0.01 to 0.1%). The same CDR3 is also encoded by other DNA sequences in this sample. V gene TRBV4-1 combines with J gene TRBJ2-1; no reliable D call. The CDR3 has 13 residues. V dropped 0 bases and J dropped 7 bases, with 7 bases sitting between them. Per germline, CDR1 MGHRA and CDR2 YSYEKL. The CDR3 loop is CASSQDYGNEQFF. As DNA, the CDR3 is TGCGCCAGCAGCCAAGATTACGGGAATGAGCAGTTCTTC.

CDR3 sequence reads: CASSEPGTSGSRYTQYF. The CDR3 DNA reads TGTGCCAGCAGTGAGCCCGGGACTAGCGGGAGTAGGTATACGCAGTATTTT. The chain has TRBV25-1 and TRBJ2-3; the match to TRBD2 covers 14 bases. The CDR3 extends over 17 amino acids. The germline V gene has CDR1 MGHDK and CDR2 SYGVNS. Germline trimming cut 3 bases from V and 7 bases from J; bases unmatched to any gene: 9.

The chain joins TRBV15 to TRBJ2-1, with a tentative D call TRBD2 (5 bases). The germline V gene has CDR1 LNHNV and CDR2 YYDKDF (reference sequence). The CDR3 has 12 residues. Trimming stripped 1 base from V and 9 bases from J, with 7 bases between. The CDR3 here is CATSRAGGEQFF. CDR3 DNA: TGTGCCACCAGCAGAGCTGGAGGTGAGCAGTTCTTC.

V and J are TRBV5-6 and TRBJ2-7, with D possibly called TRBD1 or TRBD2 (6 bases each). Per germline, CDR1 SGHDT and CDR2 YYEEEE. The CDR3 is 14 amino acids. V lost 4 bases and J 2 bases, leaving 13 bases between the germline ends. CDR3 in DNA: TGTGCCAGCAGCGCGGGACATGGCCCCTACGAGCAGTACTTC. Amino acids: CASSAGHGPYEQYF.

The chain links TRBV29-1 to TRBJ1-1; possible D gene TRBD1, 5 bases. The CDR3 length is 12 residues. Trimming took 3 bases from V and 4 from J, leaving 9 bases between them. CDR1 and CDR2 (germline): SQVTM, ANQGSEA. CDR3 amino acids: CSVDQGLTEAFF. The CDR3 region has the DNA TGCAGCGTTGACCAGGGCCTCACTGAAGCTTTCTTT.

The V gene is TRBV9, the J gene TRBJ2-7; 9 bases align to TRBD2. The germline gives CDR1 SGDLS, CDR2 YYNGEE. The CDR3 runs to 15 residues. V shed 3 bases and J 3 bases; nucleotides not matched to a gene: 7. CDR3 loop: CASSAAGGSVYEQYF. CDR3 bases: TGTGCCAGCAGCGCAGCGGGAGGCTCCGTCTACGAGCAGTACTTC.

The chain recombines TRBV7-6 with TRBJ2-3; D gene uncertain. Germline V CDR1 and CDR2: SGHVS, FNYEAQ. The CDR3 is 13 amino acids. V was shortened by 5 bases and J by 11 bases, with 17 bases between the two germline ends. CDR3 nucleotide sequence: TGTGCCAGCAGCCCCATAGTAATGGAAAGGCAGTATTTT. This translates into CASSPIVMERQYF. The complete variable domain, with remaining parts taken from reference TRBV7-6 and TRBJ2-3, reads GAGVSQSPRYKVTKRGQDVALRCDPISGHVSLYWYRQALGQGPEFLTYFNYEAQQDKSGLPNDRFSAERPEGSISTLTIQRTEQRDSAMYRCASSPIVMERQYFGPGTRLTVL.

This sequence joins TRBV30 and TRBJ1-1; 7 bases agree with TRBD1. Germline trimming cut 5 bases from V and 5 bases from J; bases unmatched to any gene: 2. This CDR3 has 11 residues. Germline-derived CDR1 and CDR2 are GTSNPN and SVGIG (reference sequence). CDR3 amino acids: CAWDRVTEAFF. DNA for the CDR3: TGTGCCTGGGACAGGGTTACTGAAGCTTTCTTT.

V and J are TRBV28 and TRBJ2-4, with 8 bases identical to TRBD2. The CDR3 extends over 20 amino acids. Germline CDR1 is MDHEN and CDR2 is SYDVKM. V gave up 3 bases and J gave up 0 bases; unmatched junction bases: 16. The DNA of the CDR3 is TGTGCCAGCAGTTTTAAAGGGGGGGCTAGCGGGCCAATAGCCAAAAACATTCAGTACTTC. Encoded protein: CASSFKGGASGPIAKNIQYF.

The rearrangement joins TRBV4-3 to TRBJ2-7, with 10 bases aligning to TRBD1. The germline CDR1 and CDR2 sequences are LGHNA and YSLEER. The CDR3 extends over 16 amino acids. The trim removed 0 bases at V and 3 bases at J, leaving 5 bases unmatched. The CDR3 reads CASSQDPGQGIYEQYF. In nucleotides, the CDR3 is TGCGCCAGCAGCCAAGACCCGGGACAGGGGATCTACGAGCAGTACTTC.